This T cell receptor (beta chain) was sequenced during a study of blood T cell repertoires in COVID-19. V trimming: 0 bases; J trimming: 9 bases; junction bases outside the gene matches: 7. There are 15 residues in the CDR3. The germline V gene has CDR1 SGDLS and CDR2 YYNGEE. Measured with immunoSEQ multiplex PCR; TCRdb has only the in-frame clones, and not every one. The table lists roughly 190,000 clones, approximately 84% of them singletons, with roughly 5% in the top ten. The sequence was collected from a woman aged 65 to 85 with active or convalescent COVID-19. This rearrangement joins TRBV9 to TRBJ2-2; 8 positions agree with TRBD1. Sequencing was carried out using peripheral blood. The CDR3 sequence: CASSVGPGQAWELFF. In DNA form, the CDR3 reads TGTGCCAGCAGCGTAGGGCCGGGACAGGCCTGGGAGCTGTTTTTT.